This is a list of T cell receptor beta chains from one sample in a study of shared clonotypes between healthy human individuals. Measured with immunoSEQ multiplex PCR; TCRdb has only the in-frame clones, and not every one. Of 2 million to 2.5 million clones in the sample, under 97% were seen once. The source material was naive CD4+ T cells sorted from blood. The receptors were gathered from a man in his late teens or twenties in good health. Both conserved end residues are part of each CDR3. Each record gives: D gene, clone size, V gene, J gene, CDR3 protein, CDR3 DNA. A D gene is named only where the DNA matches it firmly. The size entry is marked missing in some rows and otherwise reads once, few, many or a size class.

.	.	TRBV5-5	TRBJ1-3	CASSLGQSSSGNTIYF	TGTGCCAGCAGCTTGGGACAGTCTAGCTCTGGAAACACCATATATTTT
TRBD1	.	TRBV5-1	TRBJ1-1	CASSYRDRGSEAFF	TGCGCCAGCAGCTACCGGGACAGGGGCTCTGAAGCTTTCTTT
TRBD1	.	TRBV29-1	TRBJ1-1	CSGRTGGNTEAFF	TGCAGCGGCCGGACAGGGGGCAACACTGAAGCTTTCTTT
.	.	TRBV6-1	TRBJ1-5	CASSEYAGGNQPQHF	TGTGCCAGCAGTGAATATGCAGGGGGCAATCAGCCCCAGCATTTT
TRBD1	.	TRBV14	TRBJ1-1	CASSQDLVRGRTNTEAFF	TGTGCCAGCAGCCAAGATCTAGTCAGGGGGAGAACGAACACTGAAGCTTTCTTT
.	.	TRBV2	TRBJ1-3	CASSEERSGTIYF	TGTGCCAGCAGTGAAGAAAGGTCGGGCACCATATATTTT
TRBD2	once	TRBV7-2	TRBJ2-2	CASSLAPGLASPGELFF	TGTGCCAGCAGCTTAGCCCCCGGACTAGCGTCCCCCGGGGAGCTGTTTTTT
TRBD1	.	TRBV27	TRBJ1-3	CASSSQGAGGNTIYF	TGTGCCAGCAGTTCACAGGGGGCTGGTGGAAACACCATATATTTT
TRBD1	.	TRBV30	TRBJ2-3	CAWSALDRVSDTQYF	TGTGCCTGGAGTGCCCTGGACAGGGTCTCAGATACGCAGTATTTT
TRBD2	.	TRBV30	TRBJ2-1	CAWSVKLAGGNEQFF	TGTGCCTGGAGTGTTAAGCTAGCGGGGGGAAATGAGCAGTTCTTC
.	.	TRBV2	TRBJ2-7	CASSRDTAYEQYF	TGTGCCAGCAGTAGGGACACGGCCTACGAGCAGTACTTC
.	once	TRBV9	TRBJ2-1	CASSAGTAISQFF	TGTGCCAGCTCAGCCGGGACTGCCATCAGTCAGTTCTTC
TRBD2	.	TRBV29-1	TRBJ2-1	CSVEGHPLAGDPHEQFF	TGCAGCGTTGAAGGCCACCCGCTAGCGGGAGACCCCCATGAGCAGTTCTTC
.	once	TRBV5-1	TRBJ1-5	CASSLEGRRGQPQHF	TGCGCCAGCAGCTTGGAGGGCCGGCGGGGTCAGCCCCAGCATTTT
.	.	TRBV7-6	TRBJ2-7	CASSPGGGTGDAYEQYF	TGTGCCAGCAGCCCCGGGGGCGGTACAGGGGACGCCTACGAGCAGTACTTC
.	.	TRBV18	TRBJ1-3	CASSPDNTIYF	TGTGCCAGCTCACCAGACAACACCATATATTTT
.	.	TRBV7-9	TRBJ2-3	CASQGLRAGADTQYF	TGTGCCAGCCAGGGACTCAGGGCGGGCGCAGATACGCAGTATTTT
TRBD1	.	TRBV27	TRBJ1-1	CASSASQGVTEAFF	TGTGCCAGCAGTGCTTCCCAGGGGGTCACTGAAGCTTTCTTT
.	.	TRBV28	TRBJ2-5	CASSLAGGQETQYF	TGTGCCAGCAGTTTAGCAGGGGGGCAAGAGACCCAGTACTTC
TRBD1	.	TRBV18	TRBJ1-4	CASSPPMTGGNEKLFF	TGTGCCAGCTCACCACCGATGACAGGGGGAAACGAAAAACTGTTTTTT
.	.	TRBV7-2	TRBJ2-3	CASSLGGVSTDTQYF	TGTGCCAGCAGCTTAGGGGGAGTGAGCACAGATACGCAGTATTTT
TRBD1	.	TRBV9	TRBJ1-5	CASSTEDRGPQPQHF	TGTGCCAGCAGCACCGAGGACAGGGGGCCTCAGCCCCAGCATTTT
.	.	TRBV9	TRBJ1-2	CASSVDPDPRRYGYTF	TGTGCCAGCAGCGTGGACCCGGACCCTAGGAGGTATGGCTACACCTTC
TRBD1	.	TRBV11-2	TRBJ2-2	CASSLGRGLFANTGELFF	TGTGCCAGCAGCTTAGGCAGGGGGTTGTTCGCGAACACCGGGGAGCTGTTTTTT
.	.	TRBV9	TRBJ2-5	CASSVADFQETQYF	TGTGCCAGCAGCGTAGCGGACTTCCAAGAGACCCAGTACTTC
.	.	TRBV5-6	TRBJ2-2	CASSVPRGGLFF	TGTGCCAGCAGCGTCCCCAGGGGCGGGCTGTTTTTT
.	.	TRBV9	TRBJ2-7	CASSVVRDSAYEQYF	TGTGCCAGCAGCGTAGTCCGGGATTCGGCCTACGAGCAGTACTTC
TRBD2	.	TRBV19	TRBJ2-1	CASRTSGSGNEQFF	TGTGCCAGTAGGACTAGCGGGAGTGGGAATGAGCAGTTCTTC
TRBD2	once	TRBV10-3	TRBJ2-1	CAIRSGGDEQFF	TGTGCCATCAGAAGCGGGGGGGATGAGCAGTTCTTC
.	.	TRBV11-3	TRBJ2-1	CASSLVSGLRNEQFF	TGTGCCAGCAGCTTAGTAAGCGGTCTGAGGAATGAGCAGTTCTTC
.	.	TRBV10-3	TRBJ2-5	CATREQETQYF	TGTGCCACCCGGGAACAAGAGACCCAGTACTTC
TRBD1	once	TRBV5-1	TRBJ1-3	CASSTGQGSSGNTIYF	TGCGCCAGCAGCACCGGACAGGGGAGCTCTGGAAACACCATATATTTT
.	.	TRBV5-1	TRBJ1-4	CASSFRGATNEKLFF	TGCGCCAGCAGCTTCCGCGGGGCAACTAATGAAAAACTGTTTTTT
.	.	TRBV7-2	TRBJ2-3	CASSLFGFTDTQYF	TGTGCCAGCAGCTTATTCGGATTTACAGATACGCAGTATTTT
.	.	TRBV27	TRBJ2-7	CASRRTGIESSYEQYF	TGTGCCAGCAGAAGAACAGGGATAGAATCCTCCTACGAGCAGTACTTC
TRBD1	.	TRBV10-3	TRBJ2-2	CAISETGQGNTGELFF	TGTGCCATCAGTGAGACGGGACAGGGGAATACCGGGGAGCTGTTTTTT
.	.	TRBV7-9	TRBJ1-5	CASSSGEQPQHF	TGTGCCAGCAGCTCAGGGGAACAGCCCCAGCATTTT
.	.	TRBV5-4	TRBJ1-2	CASSKAGTQEAYGYTF	TGTGCCAGCAGTAAAGCCGGGACACAAGAAGCTTATGGCTACACCTTC
.	.	TRBV5-1	TRBJ2-5	CASRNTGSSETQYF	TGCGCCAGCAGAAACACAGGGTCCTCAGAGACCCAGTACTTC
.	once	TRBV28	TRBJ1-2	CASSFRGTGYGYTF	TGTGCCAGCAGTTTCAGGGGTACAGGGTATGGCTACACCTTC
TRBD2	.	TRBV6-5	TRBJ2-1	CASSTPGRVRYEQFF	TGTGCCAGCAGCACCCCTGGGAGGGTAAGGTATGAGCAGTTCTTC
TRBD1	.	TRBV18	TRBJ1-2	CASSPSRDRRDYGYTF	TGTGCCAGCTCACCGAGTAGGGACAGGAGGGACTATGGCTACACCTTC
.	.	TRBV18	TRBJ2-5	CASSPPGTIGETQYF	TGTGCCAGCTCACCACCGGGGACCATTGGCGAGACCCAGTACTTC
TRBD1	.	TRBV9	TRBJ2-7	CASSQGQGSSYEQYF	TGTGCCAGCAGCCAAGGACAGGGAAGCTCCTACGAGCAGTACTTC